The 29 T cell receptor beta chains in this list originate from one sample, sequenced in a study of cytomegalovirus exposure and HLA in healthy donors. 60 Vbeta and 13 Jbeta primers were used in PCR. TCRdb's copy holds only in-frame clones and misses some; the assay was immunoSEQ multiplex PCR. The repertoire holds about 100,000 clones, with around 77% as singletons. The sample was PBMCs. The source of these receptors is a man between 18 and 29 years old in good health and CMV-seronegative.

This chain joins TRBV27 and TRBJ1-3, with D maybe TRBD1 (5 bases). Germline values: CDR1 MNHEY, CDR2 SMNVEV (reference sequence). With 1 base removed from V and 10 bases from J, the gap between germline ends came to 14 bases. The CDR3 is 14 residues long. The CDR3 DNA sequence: TGTGCCAGCAGTTTATTCGGGGGTTCGGAAACCATATATTTT. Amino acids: CASSLFGGSETIYF.

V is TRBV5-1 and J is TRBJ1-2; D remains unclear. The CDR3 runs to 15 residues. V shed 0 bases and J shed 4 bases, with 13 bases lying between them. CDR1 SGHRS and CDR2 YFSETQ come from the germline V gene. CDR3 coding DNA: TGCGCCAGCAGCTTGGTCGGCGGAGGGAGCTATGGCTACACCTTC. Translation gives CASSLVGGGSYGYTF.

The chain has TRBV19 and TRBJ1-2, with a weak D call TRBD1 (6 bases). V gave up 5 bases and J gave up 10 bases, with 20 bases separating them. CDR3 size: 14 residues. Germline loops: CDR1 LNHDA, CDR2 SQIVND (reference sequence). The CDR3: CASSPTRSPGDYTF. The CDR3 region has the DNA TGTGCCAGTAGTCCGACGAGGAGCCCAGGGGACTACACCTTC.

DNA for the CDR3: TGTGCCAGCAGTGAAGGTAGCGGGGGGGCCGATACGCAGTATTTT. Translation gives CASSEGSGGADTQYF. This chain uses TRBV6-1 with TRBJ2-3, with 11 bases that match TRBD2. CDR1 and CDR2 from the germline V gene are MNHNS and SASEGT. The junction had 3 bases not matched to a gene; V was cut back by 1 base and J by 6 bases. This CDR3 is built from 15 residues.

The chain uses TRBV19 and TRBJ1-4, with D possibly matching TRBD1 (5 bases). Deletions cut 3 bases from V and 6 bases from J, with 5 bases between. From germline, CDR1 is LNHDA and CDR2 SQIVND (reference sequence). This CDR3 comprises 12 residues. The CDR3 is CASSIRDEKLFF. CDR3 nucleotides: TGTGCCAGTAGTATCAGGGATGAAAAACTGTTTTTT.

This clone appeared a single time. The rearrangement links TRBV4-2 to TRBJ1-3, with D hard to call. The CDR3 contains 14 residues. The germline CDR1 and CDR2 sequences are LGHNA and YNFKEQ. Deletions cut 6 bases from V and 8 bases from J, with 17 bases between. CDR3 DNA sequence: TGTGCCAGCAGAAAAGGGAGGGAACGGGACACCATATATTTT. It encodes CASRKGRERDTIYF.

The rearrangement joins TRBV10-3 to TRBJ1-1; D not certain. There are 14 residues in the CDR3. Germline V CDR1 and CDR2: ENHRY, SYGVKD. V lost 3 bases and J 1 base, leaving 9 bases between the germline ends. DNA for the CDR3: TGTGCCATCAGTGATGGCAGAAAGAACACTGAAGCTTTCTTT. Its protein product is CAISDGRKNTEAFF.

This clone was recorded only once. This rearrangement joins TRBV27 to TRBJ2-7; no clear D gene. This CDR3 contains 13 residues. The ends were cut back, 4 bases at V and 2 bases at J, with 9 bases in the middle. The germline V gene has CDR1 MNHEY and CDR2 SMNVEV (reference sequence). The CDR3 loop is CASSYGSTYEQYF. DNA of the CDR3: TGTGCCAGCAGTTACGGGTCTACCTACGAGCAGTACTTC.

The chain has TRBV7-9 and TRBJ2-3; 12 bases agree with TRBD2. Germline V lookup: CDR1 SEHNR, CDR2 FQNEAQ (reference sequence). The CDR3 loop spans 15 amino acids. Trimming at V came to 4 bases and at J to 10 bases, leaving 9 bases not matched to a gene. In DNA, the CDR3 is TGTGCCAGCAGCTCCGAAAGGACTAGCGGGGAAGCGCAGTATTTT. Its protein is CASSSERTSGEAQYF.

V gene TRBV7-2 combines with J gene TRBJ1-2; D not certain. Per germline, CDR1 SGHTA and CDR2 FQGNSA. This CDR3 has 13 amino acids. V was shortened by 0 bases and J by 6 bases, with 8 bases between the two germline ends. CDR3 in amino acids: CASSLAGGNGYTF. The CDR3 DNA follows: TGTGCCAGCAGCTTAGCAGGAGGGAATGGCTACACCTTC.

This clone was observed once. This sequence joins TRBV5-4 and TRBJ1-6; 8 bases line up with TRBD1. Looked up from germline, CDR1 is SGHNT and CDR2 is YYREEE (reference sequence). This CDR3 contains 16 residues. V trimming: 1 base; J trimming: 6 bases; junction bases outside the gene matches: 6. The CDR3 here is CASSLSGQGANSPLHF. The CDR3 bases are TGTGCCAGCAGCTTGTCAGGGCAGGGGGCTAATTCACCCCTCCACTTT.

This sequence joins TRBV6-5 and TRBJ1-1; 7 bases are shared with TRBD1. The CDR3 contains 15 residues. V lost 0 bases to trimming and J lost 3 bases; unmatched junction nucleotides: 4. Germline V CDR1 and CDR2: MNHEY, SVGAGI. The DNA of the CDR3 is TGTGCCAGCAGTTACTCAGGGGGCGACTACACTGAAGCTTTCTTT. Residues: CASSYSGGDYTEAFF.

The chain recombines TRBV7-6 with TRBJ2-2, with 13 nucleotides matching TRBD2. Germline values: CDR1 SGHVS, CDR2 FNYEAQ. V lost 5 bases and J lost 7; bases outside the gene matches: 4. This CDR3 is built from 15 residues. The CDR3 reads CASSPGLAGFGELFF. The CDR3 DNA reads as TGTGCCAGCAGCCCGGGACTAGCGGGGTTCGGGGAGCTGTTTTTT.

The CDR3 region has the DNA TGTGCCAGCAGCCTCCAGGCCGGGGGGGGCTACAATGAGCAGTTCTTC. Translated, it gives CASSLQAGGGYNEQFF. V gene TRBV7-9 combines with J gene TRBJ2-1; 8 bases are a match to TRBD2. Unmatched junction bases numbered 9, after V lost 5 bases and J lost 3 bases. Germline V gene lookup returns CDR1 SEHNR and CDR2 FQNEAQ (reference sequence). There are 16 residues in the CDR3.

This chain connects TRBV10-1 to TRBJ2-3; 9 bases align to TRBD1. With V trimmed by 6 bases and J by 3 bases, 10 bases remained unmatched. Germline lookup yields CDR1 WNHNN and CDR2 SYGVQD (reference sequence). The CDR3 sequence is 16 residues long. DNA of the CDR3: TGCGCCAGCAGCGGGGACAGGGCCAGGGGGACAGATACGCAGTATTTT. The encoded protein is CASSGDRARGTDTQYF.

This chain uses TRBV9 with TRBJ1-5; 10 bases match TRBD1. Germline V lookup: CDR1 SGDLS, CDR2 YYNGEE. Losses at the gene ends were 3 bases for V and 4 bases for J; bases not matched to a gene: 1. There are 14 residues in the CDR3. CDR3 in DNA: TGTGCCAGCAGCGCGGGACAGGGGAATCAGCCCCAGCATTTT. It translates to CASSAGQGNQPQHF.

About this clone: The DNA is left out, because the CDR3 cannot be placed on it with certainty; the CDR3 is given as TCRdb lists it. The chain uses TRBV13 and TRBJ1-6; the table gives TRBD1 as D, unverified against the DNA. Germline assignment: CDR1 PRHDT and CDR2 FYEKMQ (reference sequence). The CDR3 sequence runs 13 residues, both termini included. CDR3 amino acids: CASSLGKVGPGNF.

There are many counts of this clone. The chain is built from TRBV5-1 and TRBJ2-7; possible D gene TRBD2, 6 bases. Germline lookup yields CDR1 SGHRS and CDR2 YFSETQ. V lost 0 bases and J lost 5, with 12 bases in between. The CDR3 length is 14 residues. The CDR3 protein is CASSLGGEPHEQYF. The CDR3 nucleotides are TGCGCCAGCAGCTTGGGCGGGGAGCCCCACGAGCAGTACTTC.

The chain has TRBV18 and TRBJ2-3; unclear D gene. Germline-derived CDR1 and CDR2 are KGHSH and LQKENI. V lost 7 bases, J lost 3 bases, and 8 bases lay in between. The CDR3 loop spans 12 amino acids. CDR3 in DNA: TGTGCCAGCTGCACCGAGACAGATACGCAGTATTTT. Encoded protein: CASCTETDTQYF. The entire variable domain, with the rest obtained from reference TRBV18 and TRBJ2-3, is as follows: NAGVMQNPRHLVRRRGQEARLRCSPMKGHSHVYWYRQLPEEGLKFMVYLQKENIIDESGMPKERFSAEFPKEGPSILRIQQVVRGDSAAYFCASCTETDTQYFGPGTRLTVL.

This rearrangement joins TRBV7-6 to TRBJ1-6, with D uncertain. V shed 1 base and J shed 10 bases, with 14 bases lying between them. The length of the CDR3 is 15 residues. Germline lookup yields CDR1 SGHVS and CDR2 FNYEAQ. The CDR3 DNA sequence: TGTGCCAGCAGCTTAGGATCCGGGTTTGGCTCACCCCTCCACTTT. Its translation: CASSLGSGFGSPLHF.

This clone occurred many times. The CDR3 nucleotides read TGCGCCAGCAGCCTGGGACAGGGGGCGAGGAATGAGCAGTTCTTC. Residues: CASSLGQGARNEQFF. The V call is TRBV5-1, the J call TRBJ2-1; 12 nucleotides line up with TRBD1. Germline values: CDR1 SGHRS, CDR2 YFSETQ. The CDR3 has 15 amino acids. Germline trimming cut 4 bases from V and 7 bases from J; bases unmatched to any gene: 6.

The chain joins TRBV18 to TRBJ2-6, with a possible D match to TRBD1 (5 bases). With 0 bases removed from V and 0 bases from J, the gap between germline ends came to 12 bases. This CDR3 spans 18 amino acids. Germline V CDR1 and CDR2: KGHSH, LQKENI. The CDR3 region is CASSPPPGPISGANVLTF. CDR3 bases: TGTGCCAGCTCACCACCGCCAGGGCCCATCTCTGGGGCCAACGTCCTGACTTTC.

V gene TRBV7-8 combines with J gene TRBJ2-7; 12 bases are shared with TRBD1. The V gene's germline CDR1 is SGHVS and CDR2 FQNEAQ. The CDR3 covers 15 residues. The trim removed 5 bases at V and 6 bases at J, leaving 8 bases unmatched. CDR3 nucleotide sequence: TGTGCCAGCAGCAACACCGGGACAGGGGGCGCCGAGCAGTACTTC. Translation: CASSNTGTGGAEQYF.

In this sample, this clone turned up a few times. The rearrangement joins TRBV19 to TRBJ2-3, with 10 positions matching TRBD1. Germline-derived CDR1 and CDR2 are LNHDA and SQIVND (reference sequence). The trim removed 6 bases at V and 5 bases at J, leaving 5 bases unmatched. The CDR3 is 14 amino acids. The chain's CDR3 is CASRKTGGRDTQYF. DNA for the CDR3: TGTGCCAGTAGGAAGACAGGGGGCAGAGATACGCAGTATTTT.

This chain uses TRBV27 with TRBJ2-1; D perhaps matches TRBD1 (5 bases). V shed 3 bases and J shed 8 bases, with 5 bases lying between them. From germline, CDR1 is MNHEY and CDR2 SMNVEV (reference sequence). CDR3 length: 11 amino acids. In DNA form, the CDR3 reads TGTGCCAGCAGTTTGGGGCATGAGCAGTTCTTC. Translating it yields CASSLGHEQFF.

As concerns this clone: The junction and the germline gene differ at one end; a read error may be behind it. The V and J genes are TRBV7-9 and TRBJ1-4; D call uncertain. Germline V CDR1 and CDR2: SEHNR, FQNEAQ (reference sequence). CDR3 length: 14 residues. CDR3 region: CSSSPTPRGEKLFF. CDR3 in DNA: TGTTCCAGCAGCCCGACCCCACGGGGTGAAAAACTGTTTTTT.

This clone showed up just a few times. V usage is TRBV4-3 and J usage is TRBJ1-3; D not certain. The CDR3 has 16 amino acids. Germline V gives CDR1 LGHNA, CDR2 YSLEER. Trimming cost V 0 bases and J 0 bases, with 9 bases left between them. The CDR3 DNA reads TGCGCCAGCAGCCAAGATTCCCAGTTCTCTGGAAACACCATATATTTT. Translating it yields CASSQDSQFSGNTIYF.

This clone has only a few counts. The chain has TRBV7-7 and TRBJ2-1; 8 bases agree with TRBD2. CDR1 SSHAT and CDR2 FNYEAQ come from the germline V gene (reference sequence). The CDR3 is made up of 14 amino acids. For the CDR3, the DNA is TGTGCTAGCGGCCCAGGGACTAGTAACAATGAGCAGTTCTTC. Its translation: CASGPGTSNNEQFF.

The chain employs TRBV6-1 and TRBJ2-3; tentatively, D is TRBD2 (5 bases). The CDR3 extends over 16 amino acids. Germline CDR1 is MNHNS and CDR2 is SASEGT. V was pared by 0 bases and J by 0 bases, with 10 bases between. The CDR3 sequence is CASSEASRVSTDTQYF. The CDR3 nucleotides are TGTGCCAGCAGTGAAGCGTCGAGGGTTAGCACAGATACGCAGTATTTT.